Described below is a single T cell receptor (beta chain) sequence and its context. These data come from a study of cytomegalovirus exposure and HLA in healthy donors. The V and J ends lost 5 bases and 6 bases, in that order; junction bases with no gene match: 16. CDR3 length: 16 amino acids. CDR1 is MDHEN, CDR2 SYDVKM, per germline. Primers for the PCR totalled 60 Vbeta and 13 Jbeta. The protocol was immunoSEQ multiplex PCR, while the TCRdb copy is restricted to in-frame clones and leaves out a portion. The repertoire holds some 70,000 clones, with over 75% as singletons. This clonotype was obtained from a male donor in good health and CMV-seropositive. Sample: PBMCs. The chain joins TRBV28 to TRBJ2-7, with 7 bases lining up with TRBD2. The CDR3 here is CASSPVGLGAFREQYF. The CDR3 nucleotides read TGTGCCAGCAGTCCCGTAGGACTAGGGGCCTTCCGCGAGCAGTACTTC.